The rows below give T cell receptor beta chains drawn from one sample of a study of blood T cell repertoires in COVID-19. Generated by immunoSEQ multiplex PCR, the TCRdb table keeps only in-frame clones and is missing some. The sample records roughly 330,000 clones, around 87% being singletons. Sequenced sample: PBMCs or T cells enriched from blood (not recorded which). Every receptor here comes from a woman in her 30s who had recovered from COVID-19. Each CDR3 is given with its conserved first and last residue. A D gene is named only where the DNA matches it firmly. Clone size appears in some rows only: once, few, many, or a class for an expanded clone.

size: NA; D: TRBD2; V: TRBV20-1; J: TRBJ2-5; CDR3: CSASSGWFGGQETQYF; DNA: TGCAGTGCTAGTTCGGGGTGGTTCGGGGGGCAAGAGACCCAGTACTTC
size: once; D: NA; V: TRBV7-8; J: TRBJ1-1; CDR3: CASSPRGGPVTEAFF; DNA: TGTGCCAGCAGCCCCCGGGGGGGGCCCGTCACTGAAGCTTTCTTT
size: NA; D: NA; V: TRBV19; J: TRBJ1-1; CDR3: CASSTPLGLLNTEAFF; DNA: TGTGCCAGTAGTACCCCGTTGGGACTCCTGAACACTGAAGCTTTCTTT
size: few; D: NA; V: TRBV18; J: TRBJ1-2; CDR3: CASSPSGEAGYTF; DNA: TGTGCCAGCTCACCATCGGGGGAGGCCGGCTACACCTTC
size: NA; D: TRBD1; V: TRBV5-1; J: TRBJ2-7; CDR3: CASSGGDRDYEQYF; DNA: TGCGCCAGCAGCGGGGGGGACAGGGACTACGAGCAGTACTTC
size: NA; D: TRBD1; V: TRBV5-4; J: TRBJ1-2; CDR3: CASRLTGQDGYTF; DNA: TGTGCCAGCAGATTGACAGGGCAGGATGGCTACACCTTC
size: NA; D: NA; V: TRBV6-2/TRBV6-3; J: TRBJ2-7; CDR3: CASSYLLDRPSEQYF; DNA: TGTGCCAGCAGTTACCTTTTAGACAGGCCCTCGGAGCAGTACTTC
size: NA; D: TRBD1; V: TRBV5-6; J: TRBJ2-7; CDR3: CASSLQGDVSYEQYF; DNA: TGTGCCAGCAGCTTACAGGGGGATGTTTCCTACGAGCAGTACTTC
size: NA; D: TRBD1; V: TRBV28; J: TRBJ2-6; CDR3: CASSPAGGAGGANVLTF; DNA: TGTGCCAGCAGTCCCGCAGGGGGTGCGGGTGGGGCCAACGTCCTGACTTTC
size: NA; D: TRBD1; V: TRBV4-3; J: TRBJ2-2; CDR3: CASSQDRVDTGELFF; DNA: TGCGCCAGCAGCCAGGACAGGGTTGACACCGGGGAGCTGTTTTTT
size: once; D: TRBD1; V: TRBV4-1; J: TRBJ1-1; CDR3: CASSQDKGALNTEAFF; DNA: TGCGCCAGCAGCCAAGATAAGGGGGCTCTGAACACTGAAGCTTTCTTT
size: NA; D: NA; V: TRBV4-1; J: TRBJ2-2; CDR3: CASSQDREGYTGELFF; DNA: TGCGCCAGCAGCCAAGATCGCGAGGGCTACACCGGGGAGCTGTTTTTT
size: NA; D: TRBD2; V: TRBV2; J: TRBJ2-3; CDR3: CASTSGTSTDTQYF; DNA: TGTGCCAGCACCAGCGGGACCAGCACAGATACGCAGTATTTT
size: NA; D: TRBD1; V: TRBV5-1; J: TRBJ2-1; CDR3: CASSKDRVSYNEQFF; DNA: TGCGCCAGCAGCAAGGACAGGGTCTCCTACAATGAGCAGTTCTTC
size: few; D: NA; V: TRBV2; J: TRBJ2-7; CDR3: CASSKDRIYEQYF; DNA: TGTGCCAGCAGTAAGGACAGAATCTACGAGCAGTACTTC
size: NA; D: TRBD2; V: TRBV5-4; J: TRBJ2-2; CDR3: CASSFYGTSGGTKTGELFF; DNA: TGTGCCAGCAGCTTCTACGGGACTAGCGGGGGGACAAAAACCGGGGAGCTGTTTTTT
size: NA; D: NA; V: TRBV2; J: TRBJ1-1; CDR3: CASKFGGGGRGTEAFF; DNA: TGTGCCAGCAAGTTCGGCGGTGGGGGCCGAGGCACTGAAGCTTTCTTT
size: NA; D: TRBD1; V: TRBV16; J: TRBJ1-3; CDR3: CASSQSGWGQTETSGNTIYF; DNA: TGTGCCAGCAGCCAATCGGGGTGGGGACAGACAGAGACTTCTGGAAACACCATATATTTT
size: NA; D: NA; V: TRBV2; J: TRBJ1-5; CDR3: CASSAGGSNQPQHF; DNA: TGTGCCAGCAGTGCGGGGGGTAGCAATCAGCCCCAGCATTTT
size: NA; D: TRBD1; V: TRBV7-8; J: TRBJ2-6; CDR3: CASSQQPGTAGANVLTF; DNA: TGTGCCAGCAGCCAACAACCCGGGACAGCCGGGGCCAACGTCCTGACTTTC
size: once; D: NA; V: TRBV24-1; J: TRBJ2-3; CDR3: CATSWLDTQYF; DNA: TGTGCCACCAGTTGGCTGGATACGCAGTATTTT
size: NA; D: NA; V: TRBV12-3/TRBV12-4; J: TRBJ2-7; CDR3: CASSPSSYEQYF; DNA: TGTGCCAGCAGCCCTAGCTCCTACGAGCAGTACTTC
size: NA; D: NA; V: TRBV21-1; J: TRBJ2-1; CDR3: CASSKGWNGLAGGINNEQFF; DNA: TGTGCCAGCAGCAAAGGGTGGAACGGACTAGCGGGGGGGATAAACAATGAGCAGTTCTTC
size: NA; D: NA; V: TRBV30; J: TRBJ2-1; CDR3: CAWMWPTNEQFF; DNA: TGTGCCTGGATGTGGCCCACCAATGAGCAGTTCTTC
size: NA; D: NA; V: TRBV7-6; J: TRBJ1-4; CDR3: CASSLAAGLSAGEKLFF; DNA: TGTGCCAGCAGCTTAGCGGCTGGACTGTCGGCGGGTGAAAAACTGTTTTTT